The rows below give T cell receptor beta chains drawn from one sample of a study of shared clonotypes between healthy human individuals. Only in-frame clones appear in the TCRdb table, and some are missing; sequencing was by immunoSEQ multiplex PCR. The table includes about 2 million clones, roughly 94% detected once. The sample comprised naive CD4+ T cells sorted from blood. The source of these receptors is a man aged 18 to 29 in good health. CDR3s include the opening cysteine and the closing phenylalanine or tryptophan. A D gene is named only where the DNA matches it firmly. Some rows mark clone size as missing; the rest say once, few, many or name a class of expanded clone.

abundance,j_gene,d_gene,v_gene,CDR3nt,CDR3aa
once,TRBJ1-1,NA,TRBV11-3,TGTGCCAGCAGCTTAGATCGCTCGAGGGAATACACTGAAGCTTTCTTT,CASSLDRSREYTEAFF
NA,TRBJ2-5,TRBD1,TRBV5-1,TGCGCCAGCAGCTTACAGGGGGTCCAAGAGACCCAGTACTTC,CASSLQGVQETQYF
NA,TRBJ2-7,TRBD1,TRBV5-1,TGCGCCAGCAGCTTGGGCGTGGCAGGGGGTTTCGACGAGCAGTACTTC,CASSLGVAGGFDEQYF
NA,TRBJ1-5,NA,TRBV18,TGTGCCAGCTCACCTCAGGGTGGTCAGCCCCAGCATTTT,CASSPQGGQPQHF
NA,TRBJ2-7,TRBD1,TRBV28,TGTGCCAGCAGCGACAGGGTCTACGAGCAGTACTTC,CASSDRVYEQYF
NA,TRBJ1-2,NA,TRBV5-6,TGTGCCAGCAGCTTGCTCCGCGAGGGCTATGGCTACACCTTC,CASSLLREGYGYTF
few,TRBJ1-4,NA,TRBV30,TGTGCCTGGAGTGTAGGGGGAACTAATGAAAAACTGTTTTTT,CAWSVGGTNEKLFF
many,TRBJ1-1,NA,TRBV6-5,TGTGCCAGCAGGACGGTAGGCACTGAAGCTTTCTTT,CASRTVGTEAFF
NA,TRBJ2-7,TRBD2,TRBV10-2,TGCGCCAGCAGCCCCGGGTTAGGGGTAGCGGGAGTCTACGAGCAGTACTTC,CASSPGLGVAGVYEQYF
NA,TRBJ2-3,NA,TRBV27,TGTGCCAGCAGTCGGCCTGGCGCAGATACGCAGTATTTT,CASSRPGADTQYF
NA,TRBJ1-1,NA,TRBV5-1,TGCGCCAGCAGCTCCAGGGACAACTTTTTTAACACTGAAGCTTTCTTT,CASSSRDNFFNTEAFF
NA,TRBJ2-5,TRBD1,TRBV28,TGTGCCAGCAGTTTTTCGGGGACAGGGAGTGTTGAGACCCAGTACTTC,CASSFSGTGSVETQYF
few,TRBJ2-2,NA,TRBV10-3,TGTGCCAGTAGCCGGGACTACACCGGGGAGCTGTTTTTT,CASSRDYTGELFF
NA,TRBJ2-5,NA,TRBV9,TGTGCCAGCAGCCCGAGGGTAGCTACCATGGGTTCAGAGACCCAGTACTTC,CASSPRVATMGSETQYF
NA,TRBJ1-1,NA,TRBV5-1,TGCGCCAGCAGCAAGGGGACAATGAACACTGAAGCTTTCTTT,CASSKGTMNTEAFF
NA,TRBJ1-1,NA,TRBV2,TGTGCCACCCAGGTCGGGATGAACACTGAAGCTTTCTTT,CATQVGMNTEAFF
NA,TRBJ1-2,TRBD1,TRBV6-1,TGTGCCAGCAGTGATCACAGGGGGCGGAATGGCTACACCTTC,CASSDHRGRNGYTF
NA,TRBJ1-1,NA,TRBV10-3,TGTGCCATCGACGGGGGCGCGAACACTGAAGCTTTCTTT,CAIDGGANTEAFF
NA,TRBJ1-2,NA,TRBV30,TGTGCCTGGAGTAGGACAGCCTATGATGGCTACACCTTC,CAWSRTAYDGYTF
NA,TRBJ2-4,NA,TRBV18,TGTGCCAGCTCACCAACTGCCAGGGTACTAGCCAAAAACATTCAGTACTTC,CASSPTARVLAKNIQYF
NA,TRBJ2-3,NA,TRBV4-1,TGCGCCAGCAGCCCCGCTTCCCTAGATACGCAGTATTTT,CASSPASLDTQYF
once,TRBJ2-7,TRBD1,TRBV7-2,TGTGCCAGCAGCTTCGGGACAGGGTACTACGAGCAGTACTTC,CASSFGTGYYEQYF
NA,TRBJ2-7,TRBD2,TRBV9,TGTGCCAGCAGCGCGAGCGGGGGTAGCTCCTACGAGCAGTACTTC,CASSASGGSSYEQYF
NA,TRBJ1-1,NA,TRBV5-6,TGTGCCAGCAGCTTGGTAATGGTGAACACTGAAGCTTTCTTT,CASSLVMVNTEAFF
NA,TRBJ1-2,NA,TRBV5-4,TGTGCCAGCAGCTCGTCTAATAAGGGACGGAGATATGGCTACACCTTC,CASSSSNKGRRYGYTF
NA,TRBJ2-3,NA,TRBV6-5,TGTGCCAGCAGACCGCTCGGGGGTTCCACAGATACGCAGTATTTT,CASRPLGGSTDTQYF
NA,TRBJ1-6,TRBD1,TRBV5-1,TGCGCCAGCAGCTGGGGGACAGGGGTTTGGGATTCACCCCTCCACTTT,CASSWGTGVWDSPLHF
NA,TRBJ2-2,NA,TRBV15,TGTGCCACCAGCATGCGGTTCCAGAACACCGGGGAGCTGTTTTTT,CATSMRFQNTGELFF
NA,TRBJ2-1,NA,TRBV9,TGTGCCAGCAGCGTAGGGGGGAGAGTGGAGAATGAGCAGTTCTTC,CASSVGGRVENEQFF
NA,TRBJ2-3,TRBD1,TRBV2,TGTGCCAGCAGTGAAAAGCCAGGGGGATCAGATACGCAGTATTTT,CASSEKPGGSDTQYF
NA,TRBJ1-4,NA,TRBV6-5,TGTGCCAGCAGGCAGGGGATGGTGAGCGAAAAACTGTTTTTT,CASRQGMVSEKLFF
NA,TRBJ2-3,NA,TRBV6-5,TGTGCCAGCAGTCCATGGGACGTCACAGATACGCAGTATTTT,CASSPWDVTDTQYF
NA,TRBJ1-3,NA,TRBV30,TGTGCCTATACAGAATCTGGAAACACCATATATTTT,CAYTESGNTIYF
once,TRBJ1-2,NA,TRBV4-1,TGCGCCAGCAGCCAAGATAAAATTTTGGGGGCAGGTGGCTACACCTTC,CASSQDKILGAGGYTF
NA,TRBJ2-4,NA,TRBV6-6,TGTGCCAGCAGTTACGTTGGGGGGCTCGCCAAAAACATTCAGTACTTC,CASSYVGGLAKNIQYF
NA,TRBJ2-2,NA,TRBV18,TGTGCCAGCTCACCACTGACGGAGAGCACCGGGGAGCTGTTTTTT,CASSPLTESTGELFF
NA,TRBJ1-5,NA,TRBV30,TGTGCCTGGAGCTCCCCACTCTCTTTCGGGAGCAATCAGCCCCAGCATTTT,CAWSSPLSFGSNQPQHF
once,TRBJ2-5,NA,TRBV19,TGTGCCAGTAGTATTCGGGGGGAGACCCAGTACTTC,CASSIRGETQYF
NA,TRBJ2-3,NA,TRBV7-3,TGTGCCAGCAGCTTAACGCGGCTGGACACAGATACGCAGTATTTT,CASSLTRLDTDTQYF
NA,TRBJ2-7,NA,TRBV6-6,TGTGCCAGCAGTTACCCCCAGGGGTCTCCCGGGTACGAGCAGTACTTC,CASSYPQGSPGYEQYF
NA,TRBJ2-1,NA,TRBV18,TGTGCCAGCTCACCCTCTGGGCGGTCGAGCTCCTACAATGAGCAGTTCTTC,CASSPSGRSSSYNEQFF
once,TRBJ2-1,NA,TRBV10-3,TGTGCCATCAGTGGAGGGAGAAACTCCTACAATGAGCAGTTCTTC,CAISGGRNSYNEQFF
NA,TRBJ1-4,NA,TRBV5-1,TGCGCCAGCAGCTTGCGGAGCGATAATGAAAAACTGTTTTTT,CASSLRSDNEKLFF
NA,TRBJ1-5,NA,TRBV4-1,TGCGCCAGCAGCCCGCGGGACCTCAATCAGCCCCAGCATTTT,CASSPRDLNQPQHF
once,TRBJ1-3,TRBD1,TRBV5-4,TGTGCCAGCAGCGTCACCGGGACAGAAGTTGGAAACACCATATATTTT,CASSVTGTEVGNTIYF
NA,TRBJ2-7,TRBD1,TRBV10-3,TGTGCCATCAGTCTTATGACAGGGGGAGGCGAGCAGTACTTC,CAISLMTGGGEQYF